The rows below give T cell receptor beta chains drawn from one sample of a study of T cells in localized non-small cell lung cancer. Using immunoSEQ multiplex PCR, the repertoire was profiled, and TCRdb retains in-frame clones only, with some absent. The data contain nearly 35,000 clones, approximately 89% of them singletons. Source: peripheral blood mononuclear cells, taken before any cancer treatment. The origin of the receptors is a female donor of 60 years or more with stage II lung adenocarcinoma. Both conserved end residues are part of each CDR3. A D gene is named only where the DNA matches it firmly. Only some rows state a clone size, as once, few, many or a class for expanded clones.

j_gene: TRBJ1-5
v_gene: TRBV7-2
d_gene: -
abundance: once
CDR3aa: CASSLDPSNQPQHF
CDR3nt: TGTGCCAGCAGCCTAGACCCTAGCAATCAGCCCCAGCATTTT

j_gene: TRBJ2-7
v_gene: TRBV15
d_gene: TRBD1
abundance: -
CDR3aa: CATSRGSGQFPYEQYF
CDR3nt: TGTGCCACCAGCAGAGGATCGGGACAGTTCCCCTACGAGCAGTACTTC

j_gene: TRBJ1-3
v_gene: TRBV21-1
d_gene: -
abundance: -
CDR3aa: CASSDFPTGDGNTIYF
CDR3nt: TGTGCCAGCAGCGATTTTCCGACAGGGGATGGAAACACCATATATTTT

j_gene: TRBJ1-2
v_gene: TRBV4-3
d_gene: -
abundance: -
CDR3aa: CASSQDAWANYGYTF
CDR3nt: TGCGCCAGCAGCCAAGATGCTTGGGCGAACTATGGCTACACCTTC

j_gene: TRBJ2-2
v_gene: TRBV5-1
d_gene: -
abundance: -
CDR3aa: CASKFRVDTGELFF
CDR3nt: TGCGCCAGCAAATTCCGGGTAGACACCGGGGAGCTGTTTTTT

j_gene: TRBJ2-7
v_gene: TRBV11-2
d_gene: -
abundance: -
CDR3aa: CASSLDIRLYEQYF
CDR3nt: TGTGCCAGCAGCTTAGATATAAGGCTCTACGAGCAGTACTTC

j_gene: TRBJ1-1
v_gene: TRBV30
d_gene: -
abundance: -
CDR3aa: CAWSRIWGPNTEAFF
CDR3nt: TGTGCCTGGAGTAGGATTTGGGGCCCGAACACTGAAGCTTTCTTT

j_gene: TRBJ2-2
v_gene: TRBV10-3
d_gene: -
abundance: once
CDR3aa: CAISDPYHRGGTGELFF
CDR3nt: TGTGCCATCAGTGATCCGTATCACAGGGGGGGAACCGGGGAGCTGTTTTTT

j_gene: TRBJ2-5
v_gene: TRBV5-1
d_gene: -
abundance: -
CDR3aa: CASSQGLEKETQYF
CDR3nt: TGCGCCAGCAGCCAGGGACTGGAAAAAGAGACCCAGTACTTC

j_gene: TRBJ2-7
v_gene: TRBV5-1
d_gene: TRBD1
abundance: -
CDR3aa: CASSPQGNEQYF
CDR3nt: TGCGCCAGCAGCCCACAGGGGAACGAGCAGTACTTC

j_gene: TRBJ2-1
v_gene: TRBV5-6
d_gene: -
abundance: -
CDR3aa: CASSFLDGFQGYNEQFF
CDR3nt: TGTGCCAGCAGCTTCCTGGACGGCTTTCAGGGGTACAATGAGCAGTTCTTC

j_gene: TRBJ1-3
v_gene: TRBV5-6
d_gene: -
abundance: -
CDR3aa: CASSLAGVGNTIYF
CDR3nt: TGTGCCAGCAGCTTGGCAGGGGTCGGAAACACCATATATTTT

j_gene: TRBJ2-5
v_gene: TRBV25-1
d_gene: -
abundance: once
CDR3aa: CASSSQETQYF
CDR3nt: TGTGCCAGCAGTTCTCAAGAGACCCAGTACTTC

j_gene: TRBJ2-7
v_gene: TRBV28
d_gene: -
abundance: -
CDR3aa: CASSLLSYEQYF
CDR3nt: TGTGCCAGCAGTTTATTGTCCTACGAGCAGTACTTC

j_gene: TRBJ1-1
v_gene: TRBV7-8
d_gene: -
abundance: once
CDR3aa: CASSINRGTEAFF
CDR3nt: TGTGCCAGCAGCATCAATCGGGGGACTGAAGCTTTCTTT

j_gene: TRBJ1-2
v_gene: TRBV18
d_gene: TRBD1
abundance: -
CDR3aa: CASSQGQLNYGYTF
CDR3nt: TGTGCCAGCTCACAGGGACAGCTTAACTATGGCTACACCTTC

j_gene: TRBJ1-1
v_gene: TRBV4-1
d_gene: -
abundance: -
CDR3aa: CASSIRLSTEAFF
CDR3nt: TGCGCCAGCAGCATCCGACTGAGCACTGAAGCTTTCTTT

j_gene: TRBJ2-7
v_gene: TRBV18
d_gene: -
abundance: -
CDR3aa: CASSPGPGLSSSYEQYF
CDR3nt: TGTGCCAGCTCCCCTGGGCCCGGACTCTCGAGCTCCTACGAGCAGTACTTC

j_gene: TRBJ1-5
v_gene: TRBV6-1
d_gene: TRBD1
abundance: -
CDR3aa: CASSEAWPGQINQPQHF
CDR3nt: TGTGCCAGCAGTGAAGCATGGCCGGGACAGATAAATCAGCCCCAGCATTTT

j_gene: TRBJ2-2
v_gene: TRBV9
d_gene: -
abundance: -
CDR3aa: CASSVDYRPSGELFF
CDR3nt: TGTGCCAGCAGCGTAGACTATCGCCCCTCGGGGGAGCTGTTTTTT

j_gene: TRBJ2-5
v_gene: TRBV27
d_gene: -
abundance: -
CDR3aa: CASSLATGAETQYF
CDR3nt: TGTGCCAGCAGTCTAGCGACGGGGGCGGAGACCCAGTACTTC

j_gene: TRBJ2-1
v_gene: TRBV28
d_gene: -
abundance: -
CDR3aa: CACWDTLHNEQFF
CDR3nt: TGTGCCTGCTGGGACACCCTCCACAATGAGCAGTTCTTC

j_gene: TRBJ1-5
v_gene: TRBV28
d_gene: -
abundance: -
CDR3aa: CASRTGHQPQHF
CDR3nt: TGTGCCAGCAGAACAGGGCATCAGCCCCAGCATTTT

j_gene: TRBJ2-5
v_gene: TRBV29-1
d_gene: TRBD2
abundance: -
CDR3aa: CSVSGRAEKETQYF
CDR3nt: TGCAGCGTTAGCGGGAGGGCAGAGAAAGAGACCCAGTACTTC

j_gene: TRBJ1-5
v_gene: TRBV7-2
d_gene: TRBD1
abundance: -
CDR3aa: CASSLGQGNQPQHF
CDR3nt: TGTGCCAGCAGCCTAGGACAGGGCAATCAGCCCCAGCATTTT

j_gene: TRBJ2-7
v_gene: TRBV6-1
d_gene: -
abundance: -
CDR3aa: CASQNGPYEQYF
CDR3nt: TGTGCCAGCCAAAACGGACCCTACGAGCAGTACTTC

j_gene: TRBJ1-1
v_gene: TRBV7-2
d_gene: -
abundance: -
CDR3aa: CASSLRGFSTEAFF
CDR3nt: TGTGCCAGCAGCTTAAGAGGGTTTAGCACTGAAGCTTTCTTT

j_gene: TRBJ2-1
v_gene: TRBV11-2
d_gene: -
abundance: -
CDR3aa: CASSFLSRDNEQFF
CDR3nt: TGTGCCAGCAGCTTCCTGAGCAGGGACAATGAGCAGTTCTTC

j_gene: TRBJ2-1
v_gene: TRBV9
d_gene: -
abundance: -
CDR3aa: CASSPRGAGSYNEQFF
CDR3nt: TGTGCCAGCAGCCCCCGAGGGGCCGGGTCCTACAATGAGCAGTTCTTC

j_gene: TRBJ1-3
v_gene: TRBV7-6
d_gene: -
abundance: -
CDR3aa: CASSLGQYSGNTIYF
CDR3nt: TGTGCCAGCAGCTTAGGGCAGTACTCTGGAAACACCATATATTTT

j_gene: TRBJ2-2
v_gene: TRBV28
d_gene: -
abundance: -
CDR3aa: CASRRSSGARTGELFF
CDR3nt: TGTGCCAGCAGACGCTCCTCAGGGGCTAGAACCGGGGAGCTGTTTTTT

j_gene: TRBJ2-5
v_gene: TRBV5-5
d_gene: TRBD1
abundance: once
CDR3aa: CASSLLSTGGLETQYF
CDR3nt: TGTGCCAGCAGCTTACTCTCGACAGGGGGCTTAGAGACCCAGTACTTC

j_gene: TRBJ1-1
v_gene: TRBV6-6
d_gene: -
abundance: -
CDR3aa: CASSYWPSGGTEAFF
CDR3nt: TGTGCCAGCAGTTACTGGCCCTCAGGAGGCACTGAAGCTTTCTTT

j_gene: TRBJ2-7
v_gene: TRBV19
d_gene: -
abundance: -
CDR3aa: CASTQGAPSYEQYF
CDR3nt: TGTGCCAGTACACAGGGAGCCCCTTCCTACGAGCAGTACTTC

j_gene: TRBJ2-2
v_gene: TRBV19
d_gene: -
abundance: -
CDR3aa: CASSIGRPPHTGELFF
CDR3nt: TGTGCCAGTAGTATAGGGCGACCGCCCCACACCGGGGAGCTGTTTTTT

j_gene: TRBJ2-3
v_gene: TRBV29-1
d_gene: -
abundance: -
CDR3aa: CSGQKGSPTDTQYF
CDR3nt: TGCAGCGGCCAAAAGGGGAGTCCCACAGATACGCAGTATTTT

j_gene: TRBJ1-4
v_gene: TRBV27
d_gene: TRBD1
abundance: -
CDR3aa: CASSLVFLGAGGEKLFF
CDR3nt: TGTGCCAGCAGTTTAGTTTTCCTAGGGGCAGGGGGGGAAAAACTGTTTTTT

j_gene: TRBJ2-7
v_gene: TRBV5-3
d_gene: -
abundance: -
CDR3aa: CARSLVYGGYEQYF
CDR3nt: TGTGCCAGAAGCTTGGTCTATGGGGGCTACGAGCAGTACTTC

j_gene: TRBJ1-1
v_gene: TRBV27
d_gene: TRBD1
abundance: -
CDR3aa: CASSFGQGNIGNTEAFF
CDR3nt: TGTGCCAGCAGTTTCGGACAGGGGAACATCGGGAACACTGAAGCTTTCTTT

j_gene: TRBJ2-2
v_gene: TRBV6-6
d_gene: TRBD2
abundance: -
CDR3aa: CASKASGGANTGELFF
CDR3nt: TGTGCCAGCAAGGCTAGCGGGGGGGCTAACACCGGGGAGCTGTTTTTT

j_gene: TRBJ2-5
v_gene: TRBV19
d_gene: -
abundance: -
CDR3aa: CASSIGEETQYF
CDR3nt: TGTGCCAGTAGTATAGGGGAAGAGACCCAGTACTTC

j_gene: TRBJ2-2
v_gene: TRBV29-1
d_gene: TRBD2
abundance: -
CDR3aa: CSVGGLAGLTGELFF
CDR3nt: TGCAGCGTTGGGGGACTAGCGGGGCTCACCGGGGAGCTGTTTTTT

j_gene: TRBJ2-5
v_gene: TRBV2
d_gene: -
abundance: -
CDR3aa: CASSRGWETQYF
CDR3nt: TGTGCCAGCAGTCGTGGATGGGAGACCCAGTACTTC

j_gene: TRBJ1-2
v_gene: TRBV28
d_gene: -
abundance: -
CDR3aa: CASSFPNYGYTF
CDR3nt: TGTGCCAGCAGTTTCCCCAACTATGGCTACACCTTC

j_gene: TRBJ2-1
v_gene: TRBV7-8
d_gene: -
abundance: -
CDR3aa: CASSLVGGQFYNEQFF
CDR3nt: TGTGCCAGCAGCTTAGTCGGCGGTCAGTTCTACAATGAGCAGTTCTTC